These 14 T cell receptor beta chains were sequenced from one sample in a study of T cell responses to AZD1222 COVID-19 vaccine. Clones were read by immunoSEQ multiplex PCR, and TCRdb kept only the in-frame ones, dropping some. Of about 140,000 clones listed, about nine tenths were seen once; the top ten hold about 4.5%. The material sequenced was peripheral blood, taken on day 0 of AZD1222 vaccination. The receptors here all came from an adult in good health.

V is TRBV6-4 and J is TRBJ2-1; 13 nucleotides line up with TRBD2. Losses at the gene ends were 0 bases for V and 13 bases for J; bases not matched to a gene: 3. The V gene's germline CDR1 is MRHNA and CDR2 SNTAGT. The length of the CDR3 is 14 residues. CDR3 protein: CASSDSGTSGTQFF. The DNA for the CDR3 is TGTGCCAGCAGTGACTCGGGGACTAGCGGGACCCAGTTCTTC.

The chain is built from TRBV6-5 and TRBJ1-2, with TRBD1 as a possible D gene (6 bases). Germline V CDR1 and CDR2: MNHEY, SVGAGI. The CDR3 is made up of 15 amino acids. V lost 2 bases and J 3 bases, leaving 13 bases between the germline ends. CDR3 amino acids: CASSYGGGGYYGYTF. DNA for the CDR3: TGTGCCAGCAGTTACGGAGGAGGGGGGTACTATGGCTACACCTTC.

The CDR3 loop reads CASSILARPTVSRNEQFF. The CDR3 region has the DNA TGTGCCAGTAGTATTCTGGCCCGCCCTACTGTGAGTCGCAATGAGCAGTTCTTC. V is TRBV19 and J is TRBJ2-1; D not certain. The CDR3 is 18 residues long. V lost 3 bases and J 6 bases, leaving 24 bases between the germline ends. CDR1 is LNHDA and CDR2 is SQIVND in the germline V gene (reference sequence).

The rearrangement uses TRBV3-1 (or the pseudogene TRBV3-2) and TRBJ2-7; no clear D gene. Germline loops: CDR1 LGHDT, CDR2 YNNKEL (reference sequence). This CDR3 has 13 amino acids. Trimming took off 0 bases at V and 6 bases at J, with 9 bases between the two ends. The CDR3 region has the DNA TGTGCCAGCAGCCAAGATGTAAGTCGCGAGCAGTACTTC. This codes for CASSQDVSREQYF.

The chain joins TRBV19 to TRBJ2-3; a possible D gene is TRBD2 (6 bases). V was shortened by 4 bases and J by 1 base, with 12 bases between the two germline ends. The CDR3 is 15 amino acids. Germline V gives CDR1 LNHDA, CDR2 SQIVND (reference sequence). The CDR3 sequence: CASSTAGPGTDTQYF. The CDR3 coding sequence is TGTGCCAGTAGTACGGCGGGACCCGGCACAGATACGCAGTATTTT.

This clone came up a few times. The V gene is TRBV4-1, the J gene TRBJ2-1, with D perhaps TRBD1 (5 bases). Germline CDR1 MGHRA, CDR2 YSYEKL. The CDR3 is made up of 19 amino acids. V gave up 0 bases and J gave up 2 bases, with 20 bases separating them. The CDR3 bases are TGCGCCAGCAGCCAAGAAAACCGTTTTTTAGGGGCGACCTACAATGAGCAGTTCTTC. Encoded protein: CASSQENRFLGATYNEQFF.

The V call is TRBV30, the J call TRBJ1-2; 10 nucleotides agree with TRBD1. The germline V gene has CDR1 GTSNPN and CDR2 SVGIG (reference sequence). CDR3 length equals 14 residues. With V trimmed by 3 bases and J by 8 bases, 9 bases remained unmatched. CDR3 residues: CAWRAIDRGHGYTF. In DNA, the CDR3 is TGTGCCTGGAGAGCAATCGACAGGGGGCACGGCTACACCTTC.

The genes are TRBV11-2 and TRBJ2-3; 11 bases align to TRBD2. The germline V gene encodes CDR1 SGHAT and CDR2 FQNNGV. The CDR3 loop spans 15 amino acids. The J segment lost 3 bases and the V segment lost 6 bases, leaving 5 bases of the junction unmatched. In nucleotides, the CDR3 is TGTGCCAGCAGTCTAGCGGGGGGATGGACAGATACGCAGTATTTT. As protein: CASSLAGGWTDTQYF.

The rearrangement links TRBV30 to TRBJ1-1, with D maybe TRBD1 (5 bases). V was cut by 4 bases and J by 0 bases, with 9 bases left in between. The CDR3 runs to 13 residues. Germline assignment: CDR1 GTSNPN and CDR2 SVGIG (reference sequence). CDR3 sequence (DNA): TGTGCCTGGATGGGGGTGATGAACACTGAAGCTTTCTTT. Translated, it gives CAWMGVMNTEAFF. The whole variable domain, filled in from reference TRBV30 and TRBJ1-1, reads SQTIHQWPATLVQPVGSPLSLECTVEGTSNPNLYWYRQAAGRGLQLLFYSVGIGQISSEVPQNLSASRPQDRQFILSSKKLLLSDSGFYLCAWMGVMNTEAFFGQGTRLTVV.

This clone was recorded only once. The chain combines TRBV27 with TRBJ1-4, with a weak D call TRBD1 (6 bases). V lost 7 bases to trimming and J lost 8 bases, with 23 bases between them. The germline V gene has CDR1 MNHEY and CDR2 SMNVEV (reference sequence). This CDR3 has 16 residues. CDR3 nucleotide sequence: TGTGCCAGCAAAAGGGACAACCTTAATTTGGGAGAAAAACTGTTTTTT. It encodes CASKRDNLNLGEKLFF.

The chain joins TRBV18 to TRBJ2-3; no firm D call. Germline V CDR1 and CDR2: KGHSH, LQKENI. The CDR3 has 13 residues. V was pared by 5 bases and J by 1 base, with 7 bases between. The CDR3 protein is CASSSDGTDTQYF. The CDR3 region has the DNA TGTGCCAGCTCATCAGACGGCACAGATACGCAGTATTTT.

The V call is TRBV19, the J call TRBJ1-1; no clear D gene. V dropped 0 bases and J dropped 0 bases, with 11 bases sitting between them. The CDR3 extends over 16 amino acids. CDR1 and CDR2 (germline): LNHDA, SQIVND (reference sequence). The chain's CDR3 is CASSIEWLSVNTEAFF. Here the CDR3 DNA reads TGTGCCAGTAGTATAGAATGGTTATCGGTGAACACTGAAGCTTTCTTT.

The chain carries TRBV28 and TRBJ1-5; D might be TRBD1 (5 bases). CDR1 and CDR2 from the germline V gene are MDHEN and SYDVKM. V gave up 3 bases and J gave up 6 bases, with 15 bases separating them. This CDR3 contains 15 residues. The CDR3 spells CASSFRAQGSQPQHF. CDR3 nucleotide sequence: TGTGCCAGCAGTTTCCGGGCGCAGGGTAGTCAGCCCCAGCATTTT.

Turning to this clone: Different DNA sequences within this sample yield the same CDR3. J is TRBJ1-5 and V is TRBV6-5, with unresolved D. Trimming took off 0 bases at V and 4 bases at J, with 7 bases between the two ends. Per germline, CDR1 MNHEY and CDR2 SVGAGI. The CDR3 is 14 amino acids. CDR3: CASSYSGGNQPQHF. The DNA for the CDR3 is TGTGCCAGCAGTTACTCGGGCGGGAATCAGCCCCAGCATTTT.